A selection of T cell receptor beta chains follows, all from one sample in a study of T-cell reconstitution after alpha-beta-depleted transplantation in children. Via MiXCR, TCRdb re-called the PCR reads, giving one row per CDR3 protein. The sample includes around 440,000 distinct CDR3 sequences, 16% of them seen just once. Source: PBMCs, mostly from graft donor cells, taken 360 days after TCRalphabeta/CD19-depleted stem cell transplant. The receptors derive from a boy under three years old who had a stem cell transplant for Wiskott-Aldrich syndrome, so the T cells may come from the graft donor. The CDR3 runs from the conserved cysteine through the conserved F or W. The D gene is left open where the match is weak. Some rows mark clone size as missing; the rest say once, few, many or name a class of expanded clone.

d_call	cdr3_length	clone_size	v_call	j_call	cdr3_nt	cdr3_aa
NA	14	many	TRBV7-6	TRBJ2-1	TGTGCCAGCAGCTTAGACGGTTCCTACAATGAGCAGTTCTTC	CASSLDGSYNEQFF
TRBD2	18	NA	TRBV14	TRBJ2-5	TGTGCCAGCAGCCAAGTCCGTCGAAGCGGGGGGGCACCAGAGACCCAGTACTTC	CASSQVRRSGGAPETQYF
NA	13	few	TRBV18	TRBJ2-7	TGTGCCAGCTCAGTTACTAACTCCTACGAGCAGTACTTC	CASSVTNSYEQYF
TRBD1	14	many	TRBV12-3/TRBV12-4	TRBJ2-5	TGTGCCAGCAGTTCCCGACAGGGAAGGGAGACCCAGTACTTC	CASSSRQGRETQYF
TRBD2	12	NA	TRBV3-1	TRBJ2-1	TGTGCCAGCAGCTCCTTAGCGGGAGAGAAGTTCTTC	CASSSLAGEKFF
NA	14	few	TRBV6-2/TRBV6-3	TRBJ2-5	TGTGCCAGCACCAACGGGGTAGAATCCGGGACCCAGTACTTC	CASTNGVESGTQYF
TRBD1	15	NA	TRBV20-1	TRBJ2-5	TGCAGTGCTGCTACCGGGACAGGGCCACAAGAGACCCAGTACTTC	CSAATGTGPQETQYF
NA	13	NA	TRBV6-5	TRBJ2-7	TGTGCCAGCAGTTACCACAGGGAAGCCGAGCAGTACTTC	CASSYHREAEQYF
NA	11	NA	TRBV7-8	TRBJ2-5	TGTGCCAGCAGCTTAGATAGCCTCCGGTACTTC	CASSLDSLRYF
TRBD1	15	few	TRBV5-1	TRBJ2-1	TGCGCCAGCAGCCGAATAGGACAGGGAAACAATGAGCAGTTCTTC	CASSRIGQGNNEQFF
NA	13	NA	TRBV6-2/TRBV6-3	TRBJ2-5	TGTGCCAGTCTCCGGGACGGCCAAGAGACCCAGTACTTC	CASLRDGQETQYF
NA	15	NA	TRBV9	TRBJ2-1	TGTGCCAGCAGCGTAGGAGGCTTACCCTACAATGAGCAGTTCTTC	CASSVGGLPYNEQFF
TRBD1	15	few	TRBV20-1	TRBJ1-6	TGCAGTGCCGTGGGGGACAGGGGTGGGCGTTCACCCCTCCACTTT	CSAVGDRGGRSPLHF
TRBD2	18	few	TRBV7-2	TRBJ2-5	TGTGCCAGCAGCTTAGTCGCGACTAGCGGGACCTGGGGAGAGACCCAGTACTTC	CASSLVATSGTWGETQYF
NA	12	few	TRBV29-1	TRBJ2-3	TGCAGCGTTGTAAGGGGAACAGATACGCAGTATTTT	CSVVRGTDTQYF
NA	17	NA	TRBV7-8	TRBJ2-1	TGTGCCAGCAGCTTATTTCTACACGGCAATGGCTACAATGAGCAGTTCTTC	CASSLFLHGNGYNEQFF
NA	17	few	TRBV11-2	TRBJ1-1	TGTGCCAGCAGCTTACGGGTCCATGATCGCTCTGATCGTGAAGCTTTCTTT	CASSLRVHDRSDREAFF
NA	15	NA	TRBV27	TRBJ2-5	TGTGCCAGCAGTTTTTATTCCAGGGTACATGAGACCCAGTACTTC	CASSFYSRVHETQYF
TRBD2	14	once	TRBV28	TRBJ2-7	TGTGCCAGCAGTCCCTGGACTAGCTCCTACGAGCAGTACTTC	CASSPWTSSYEQYF
TRBD1	15	few	TRBV28	TRBJ2-3	TGTGCCAGCAGAGCCAGACAGGGGGCCTCAGATACGCAGTATTTT	CASRARQGASDTQYF
TRBD1	14	few	TRBV3-1	TRBJ2-3	TGTGCCAGCAGCCCCGGGACAGCCACAGATACGCAGTATTTT	CASSPGTATDTQYF
NA	15	few	TRBV3-1	TRBJ2-6	TGTGCCAGCAGCCGTAGGAGCTCTGGGGCCAACGTCCTGACTTTC	CASSRRSSGANVLTF
NA	14	few	TRBV12-3/TRBV12-4	TRBJ1-6	TGTGCCAGCAGAGAGAAGAGGGATAATTCACCCCTCCACTTT	CASREKRDNSPLHF